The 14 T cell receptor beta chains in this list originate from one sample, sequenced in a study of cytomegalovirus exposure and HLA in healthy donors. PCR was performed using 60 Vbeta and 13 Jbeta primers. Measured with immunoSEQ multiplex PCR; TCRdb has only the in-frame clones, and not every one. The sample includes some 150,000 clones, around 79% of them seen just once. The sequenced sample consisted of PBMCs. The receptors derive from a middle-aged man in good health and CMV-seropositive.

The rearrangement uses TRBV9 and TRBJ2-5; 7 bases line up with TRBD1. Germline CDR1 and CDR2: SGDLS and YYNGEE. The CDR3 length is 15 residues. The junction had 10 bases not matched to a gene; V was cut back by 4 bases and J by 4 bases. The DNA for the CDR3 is TGTGCCAGCAGCCTACAGGGGACAGTCCCAGAGACCCAGTACTTC. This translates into CASSLQGTVPETQYF.

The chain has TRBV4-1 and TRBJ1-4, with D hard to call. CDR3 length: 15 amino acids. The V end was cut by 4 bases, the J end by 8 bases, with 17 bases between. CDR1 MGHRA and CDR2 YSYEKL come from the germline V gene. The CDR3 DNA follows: TGCGCCAGCAGCCTGATGGGTAACGGAGGGGAAAAACTGTTTTTT. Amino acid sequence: CASSLMGNGGEKLFF.

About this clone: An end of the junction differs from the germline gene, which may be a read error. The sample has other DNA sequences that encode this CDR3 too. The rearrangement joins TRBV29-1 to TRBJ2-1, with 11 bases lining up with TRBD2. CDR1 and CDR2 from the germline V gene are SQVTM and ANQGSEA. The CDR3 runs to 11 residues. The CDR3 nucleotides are TGCAGCGTGCCGACTAGCGGGAAGCAATTCTTC. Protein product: CSVPTSGKQFF.

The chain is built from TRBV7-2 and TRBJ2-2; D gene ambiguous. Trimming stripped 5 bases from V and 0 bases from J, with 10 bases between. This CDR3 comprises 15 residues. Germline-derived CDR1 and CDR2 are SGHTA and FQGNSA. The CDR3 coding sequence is TGTGCCAGCAGCGTCCGGGTCGCGAACACCGGGGAGCTGTTTTTT. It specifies CASSVRVANTGELFF.

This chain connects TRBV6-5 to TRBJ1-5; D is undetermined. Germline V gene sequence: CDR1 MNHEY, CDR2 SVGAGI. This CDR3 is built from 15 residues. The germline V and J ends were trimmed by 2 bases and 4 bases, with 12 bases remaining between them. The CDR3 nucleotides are TGTGCCAGCAGTTACGGGCTTGGGCGTAATCAGCCCCAGCATTTT. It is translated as CASSYGLGRNQPQHF.

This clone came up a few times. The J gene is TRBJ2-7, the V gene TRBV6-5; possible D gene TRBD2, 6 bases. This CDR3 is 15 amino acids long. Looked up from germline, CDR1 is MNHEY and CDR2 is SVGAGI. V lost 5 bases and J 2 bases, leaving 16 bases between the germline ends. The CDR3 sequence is CASSTPGLATYEQYF. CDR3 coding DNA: TGTGCCAGCAGTACTCCGGGACTGGCTACCTACGAGCAGTACTTC.

Here the CDR3 DNA reads TGTGCCAGCAGCTTAGTACAGAACTACGAGCAGTACTTC. As protein: CASSLVQNYEQYF. The rearrangement uses TRBV7-8 and TRBJ2-7; no reliable D call. CDR3 size: 13 residues. V was trimmed by 1 base and J by 3 bases, leaving 7 bases between them. Germline values: CDR1 SGHVS, CDR2 FQNEAQ.

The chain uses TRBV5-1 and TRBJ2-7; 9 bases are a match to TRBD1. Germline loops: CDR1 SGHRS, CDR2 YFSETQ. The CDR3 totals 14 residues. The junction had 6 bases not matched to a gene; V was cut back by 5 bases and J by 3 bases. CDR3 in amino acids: CASRTGTGLYEQYF. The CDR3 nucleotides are TGCGCCAGCAGAACCGGGACAGGGCTCTACGAGCAGTACTTC.

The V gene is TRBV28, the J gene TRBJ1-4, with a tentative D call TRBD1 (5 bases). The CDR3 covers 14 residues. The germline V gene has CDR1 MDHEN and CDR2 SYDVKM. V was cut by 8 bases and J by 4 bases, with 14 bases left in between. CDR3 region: CASAPGHFNEKLFF. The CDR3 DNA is TGTGCCAGCGCTCCTGGACATTTTAATGAAAAACTGTTTTTT.

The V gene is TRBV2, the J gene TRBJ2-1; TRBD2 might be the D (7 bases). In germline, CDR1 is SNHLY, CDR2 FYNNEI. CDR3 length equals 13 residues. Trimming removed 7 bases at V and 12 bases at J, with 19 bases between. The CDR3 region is CASIPQGPGGQFF. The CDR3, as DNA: TGTGCCAGCATTCCACAGGGACCGGGAGGGCAGTTCTTC.

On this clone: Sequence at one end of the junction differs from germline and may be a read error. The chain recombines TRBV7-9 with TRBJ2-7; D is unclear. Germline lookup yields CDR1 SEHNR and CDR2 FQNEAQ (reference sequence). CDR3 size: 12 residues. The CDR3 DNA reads TGTTCCAGCAGCTACAGTACCTACGAGCAGTACTTC. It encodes CSSSYSTYEQYF.

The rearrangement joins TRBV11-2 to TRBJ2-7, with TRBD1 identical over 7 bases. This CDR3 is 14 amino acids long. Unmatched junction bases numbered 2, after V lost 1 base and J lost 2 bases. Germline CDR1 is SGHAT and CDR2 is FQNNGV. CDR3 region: CASSLGGTAYEQYF. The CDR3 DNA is TGTGCCAGCAGCTTAGGGGGGACAGCCTACGAGCAGTACTTC.

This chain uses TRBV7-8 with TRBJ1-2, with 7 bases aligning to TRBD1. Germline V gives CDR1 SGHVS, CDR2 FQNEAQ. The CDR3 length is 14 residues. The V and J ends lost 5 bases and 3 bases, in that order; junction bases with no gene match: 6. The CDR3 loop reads CASSPWTGDYGYTF. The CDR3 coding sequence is TGTGCCAGCAGCCCCTGGACAGGCGACTATGGCTACACCTTC.

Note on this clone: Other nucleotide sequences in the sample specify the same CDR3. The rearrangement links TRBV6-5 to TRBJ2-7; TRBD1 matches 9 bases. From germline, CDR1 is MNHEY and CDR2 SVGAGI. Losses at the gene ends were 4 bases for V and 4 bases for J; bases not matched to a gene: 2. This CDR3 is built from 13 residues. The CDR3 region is CASSFDRGYEQYF. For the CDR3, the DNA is TGTGCCAGCAGTTTCGACAGGGGGTACGAGCAGTACTTC.